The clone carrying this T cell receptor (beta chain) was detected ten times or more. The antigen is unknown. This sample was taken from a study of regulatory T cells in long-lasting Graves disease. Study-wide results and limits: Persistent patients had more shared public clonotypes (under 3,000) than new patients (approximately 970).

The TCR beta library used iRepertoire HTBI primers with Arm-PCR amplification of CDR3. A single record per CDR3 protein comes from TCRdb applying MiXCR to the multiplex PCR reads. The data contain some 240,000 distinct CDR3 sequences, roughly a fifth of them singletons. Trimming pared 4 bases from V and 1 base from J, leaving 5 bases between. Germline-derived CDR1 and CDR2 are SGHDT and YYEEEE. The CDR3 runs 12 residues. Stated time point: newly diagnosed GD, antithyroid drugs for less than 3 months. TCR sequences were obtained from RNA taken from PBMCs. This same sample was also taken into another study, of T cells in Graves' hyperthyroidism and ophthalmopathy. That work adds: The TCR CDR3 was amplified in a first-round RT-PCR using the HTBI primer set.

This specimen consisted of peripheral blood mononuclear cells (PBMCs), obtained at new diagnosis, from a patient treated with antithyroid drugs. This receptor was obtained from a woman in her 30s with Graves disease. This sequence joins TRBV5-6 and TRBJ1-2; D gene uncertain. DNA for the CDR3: TGTGCCAGCAGCAACCTTAACTATGGCTACACCTTC. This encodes CASSNLNYGYTF.